This T cell receptor beta chain emerged from a study of immune evolution from preneoplasia to lung adenocarcinoma. Sequenced by immunoSEQ multiplex PCR; TCRdb stores in-frame clones only, minus some. The table shows under 3,500 clones, with about 85% occurring only once. In this sample, this clone turned up a few times. The antigen is undetermined. Patients had resection in Japan or China between 2014 and 2017. Two lung cancer pathologists independently confirmed each histologic diagnosis. Findings and caveats of the study: Normal lung had the highest top T cell clone frequencies.

Material: FFPE adjacent normal lung tissue. The clonotype comes from a person aged 70 to 85 with lung adenocarcinoma.

The CDR3 DNA follows: TGTGCCAGCAGTTATAGGGGACTTAACACCGGGGAGCTGTTTTTT. This codes for CASSYRGLNTGELFF. This rearrangement joins TRBV6-5 to TRBJ2-2, with D perhaps matching TRBD2 (6 bases). Germline-derived CDR1 and CDR2 are MNHEY and SVGAGI. Trimming left V 3 bases short and J 2 bases short, with 10 bases between. The CDR3 has 15 residues.